This T cell receptor (beta chain) derives from a study of T cells in tuberculosis. This clone was detected once. Antigen specificity is unknown. Repertoires were generated with immunoSEQ multiplex PCR, while TCRdb's copy carries only in-frame clones and drops some. This sample has 30,000 to 35,000 clones, with under 98% found just once. General study results and limits: GEM motif frequencies gave over 60% accuracy; the GMM repertoire gave approximately 90%.

CDR1 and CDR2 from the germline V gene are GTSNPN and SVGIG (reference sequence). CDR3 length: 16 amino acids. Trimming removed 0 bases from V and 2 bases from J; junction bases left unmatched: 9. Each clinical donor contributed on average roughly 92,000 T cells from unsorted cryopreserved PBMC. Sequenced sample: PBMCs. The chain combines TRBV30 with TRBJ2-5; 7 nucleotides match TRBD2. The sequence was obtained from a donor between 10 and 35 years old with latent tuberculosis or without tuberculosis infection. CDR3 sequence (DNA): TGTGCCTGGAGTGTTCATCAAGGGAGGGGTCAAGAGACCCAGTACTTC. Protein: CAWSVHQGRGQETQYF.